Shown below are 17 T cell receptor beta chains from a single sample sequenced in a study of T cell repertoires in cytomegalovirus infection. TCRdb fed the reads into MiXCR, producing one record per CDR3 protein. Among 400,000 or so distinct CDR3 sequences listed, about 33% were seen once. What was sequenced was PBMCs. Receptors originate from a human donor in good health (CMV status not recorded). Some clones in this sample may be carry-over from other donors' samples.

The CDR3 sequence is CASSLRTPGKLFF. CDR3 in DNA: TGTGCCAGCAGTTTAAGGACGCCGGGAAAACTGTTTTTT. The chain is built from TRBV27 and TRBJ1-4; D is unresolved. The CDR3 contains 13 residues. V was pared by 2 bases and J by 10 bases, with 11 bases between. Germline V gives CDR1 MNHEY, CDR2 SMNVEV (reference sequence).

The CDR3 here is CSARDRTGTEAFF. The CDR3 DNA reads TGCAGTGCTAGAGATCGCACGGGAACTGAAGCTTTCTTT. The genes are TRBV20-1 and TRBJ1-1; D unclear. CDR3 length equals 13 residues. Trimming cost V 0 bases and J 5 bases, with 10 bases left between them. Germline V CDR1 and CDR2: DFQATT, SNEGSKA (reference sequence).

This clonotype was counted only a few times. V gene TRBV5-1 combines with J gene TRBJ1-6, with D unresolved. The germline V and J ends were trimmed by 0 bases and 3 bases, with 10 bases remaining between them. CDR3 length equals 16 residues. Germline assignment: CDR1 SGHRS and CDR2 YFSETQ. The CDR3 DNA sequence: TGCGCCAGCAGCTTGGCCACGTGGGACTATAATTCACCCCTCCACTTT. Its protein product is CASSLATWDYNSPLHF.

The V gene is TRBV19, the J gene TRBJ2-5, with D possibly TRBD1 on 6 matching bases. The CDR3 is 13 residues long. Germline V lookup: CDR1 LNHDA, CDR2 SQIVND (reference sequence). The V end lost 10 bases, the J end lost 4 bases, and 16 bases lay between the germline ends. CDR3 sequence reads: CATQISRGETQYF. CDR3 nucleotides: TGTGCCACCCAAATCTCCAGGGGAGAGACCCAGTACTTC.

This clonotype was seen a handful of times. The chain is built from TRBV4-1 and TRBJ2-7; 9 nucleotides match TRBD1. Germline CDR1 reads MGHRA; CDR2 reads YSYEKL. The CDR3 has 15 residues. V lost 4 bases and J lost 4; bases outside the gene matches: 8. CDR3 bases: TGCGCCAGCAGCCCCGCGGGACAGGGTGTATACGAGCAGTACTTC. Protein sequence: CASSPAGQGVYEQYF.

The chain couples TRBV14 to TRBJ2-3, with TRBD1 identical over 12 bases. Germline CDR1 SGHDN, CDR2 FVKESK. Trimming at V came to 1 base and at J to 6 bases, leaving 5 bases not matched to a gene. The CDR3 has 16 amino acids. The CDR3 DNA reads TGTGCCAGCAGCCAAGGTGGGACAGGGGGCCGGGATACGCAGTATTTT. Protein: CASSQGGTGGRDTQYF. Full variable domain (missing parts from reference TRBV14 and TRBJ2-3): EAGVTQFPSHSVIEKGQTVTLRCDPISGHDNLYWYRRVMGKEIKFLLHFVKESKQDESGMPNNRFLAERTGGTYSTLKVQPAELEDSGVYFCASSQGGTGGRDTQYFGPGTRLTVL.

V and J are TRBV14 and TRBJ1-2; no clear D gene. The CDR3 contains 15 residues. CDR1 and CDR2 (germline): SGHDN, FVKESK. Trimming took off 0 bases at V and 4 bases at J, with 12 bases between the two ends. CDR3 loop: CASSQDIGDPYGYTF. The CDR3 bases are TGTGCCAGCAGCCAAGATATTGGAGATCCCTATGGCTACACCTTC.

This clonotype was detected only a few times. The J gene is TRBJ2-5, the V gene TRBV28; tentatively, D is TRBD1 or TRBD2 (5 bases each). V lost 7 bases to trimming and J lost 9 bases, with 12 bases between them. Per the germline V gene, CDR1 is MDHEN and CDR2 is SYDVKM. The CDR3 sequence is 11 residues long. The DNA of the CDR3 is TGTGCCAGCACCGCGAAGGGACCCCAGTACTTC. Its protein product is CASTAKGPQYF.

Concerning this clonotype itself: Without the conserved terminal phenylalanine or tryptophan, this CDR3 likely stems from a read error. The rearrangement uses TRBV5-4 and TRBJ2-5, with D possibly being TRBD1 (6 bases). The CDR3 runs to 13 residues. Germline V gene data show CDR1 as SGHNT and CDR2 as YYREEE (reference sequence). Trimming shortened V by 3 bases and J by 4 bases, and 10 bases separated the two germline ends. CDR3 region: CASSSGVGETQYL. CDR3 bases: TGTGCCAGCAGCTCAGGGGTGGGAGAGACCCAGTACTTA.

This clonotype was seen at least ten times. The DNA of the CDR3 is TGTGCCAGCAGCTTGCCGGGACTAGCTCAAGAGACCCAGTACTTC. Translated: CASSLPGLAQETQYF. The chain recombines TRBV7-9 with TRBJ2-5; 9 nucleotides align to TRBD2. Germline CDR1 is SEHNR and CDR2 is FQNEAQ (reference sequence). Trimming at V came to 3 bases and at J to 2 bases, leaving 4 bases not matched to a gene. The CDR3 runs to 15 residues.

The chain employs TRBV3-1 and TRBJ2-3, with a weak D call TRBD1 (6 bases). The CDR3 has 18 amino acids. V lost 0 bases and J 4 bases, leaving 20 bases between the germline ends. CDR1 and CDR2 (germline): LGHDT, YNNKEL (reference sequence). The CDR3 loop is CASSQDAPTGHRSDTQYF. CDR3 nucleotides: TGTGCCAGCAGCCAAGATGCCCCGACAGGCCATCGCTCAGATACGCAGTATTTT.

This clonotype was detected a few times. J is TRBJ2-7 and V is TRBV20-1; possibly TRBD1 for D (6 bases). The V gene's germline CDR1 is DFQATT and CDR2 SNEGSKA (reference sequence). Between the trimmed V and J ends, which lost 6 bases and 0 bases, there was a span of 9 bases. This CDR3 is built from 12 residues. Here the CDR3 reads CSAHRVSYEQYF. The DNA of the CDR3 is TGCAGTGCCCACAGGGTCTCCTACGAGCAGTACTTC.

This clonotype was detected a few times. A clone one base away is much larger, so this may be a read error. The J gene is TRBJ2-1, the V gene TRBV7-3; 11 nucleotides match TRBD2. Germline V gene lookup returns CDR1 SGHTA and CDR2 FQGTGA. The trim removed 5 bases at V and 2 bases at J, leaving 2 bases unmatched. This CDR3 contains 15 residues. This CDR3 is CASSPGLAAYNEQFF. The CDR3 bases are TGTGCCAGCAGCCCGGGACTAGCGGCCTACAATGAGCAGTTCTTC.

V gene TRBV2 combines with J gene TRBJ1-1; possible D gene TRBD1, 6 bases. Germline values: CDR1 SNHLY, CDR2 FYNNEI. The CDR3 runs to 11 residues. Trimming pared 7 bases from V and 13 bases from J, leaving 16 bases between. CDR3 residues: CASTPKGGGFF. As DNA, the CDR3 is TGTGCCAGCACCCCGAAGGGGGGCGGTTTCTTT. The full variable domain, in which reference TRBV2 and TRBJ1-1 provide the parts outside the CDR3, is EPEVTQTPSHQVTQMGQEVILRCVPISNHLYFYWYRQILGQKVEFLVSFYNNEISEKSEIFDDQFSVERPDGSNFTLKIRSTKLEDSAMYFCASTPKGGGFFGQGTRLTVV.

This clonotype was seen a handful of times. The V call is TRBV7-9, the J call TRBJ2-2; a weak D match, TRBD1 (5 bases). Germline V gives CDR1 SEHNR, CDR2 FQNEAQ (reference sequence). Trimming removed 5 bases at V and 1 base at J, with 29 bases between. CDR3 length: 21 residues. In DNA form, the CDR3 reads TGTGCCAGCAGCACACCGTCCGCCCACATCTTCAGGGTGGGGAACACCGGGGAGCTGTTTTTT. It is translated as CASSTPSAHIFRVGNTGELFF.

This sequence joins TRBV7-6 and TRBJ1-2; TRBD1 might be the D (5 bases). The CDR3 covers 12 residues. V lost 5 bases and J 8 bases, leaving 12 bases between the germline ends. Germline loops: CDR1 SGHVS, CDR2 FNYEAQ. The CDR3 reads CASSTRDGGYTF. The DNA for the CDR3 is TGTGCCAGCAGCACCCGGGACGGAGGCTACACCTTC.

The V gene is TRBV10-2, the J gene TRBJ2-5, with a possible D match to TRBD2 (6 bases). The CDR3 extends over 12 amino acids. The V end was cut by 8 bases, the J end by 5 bases, with 12 bases between. The germline CDR1 and CDR2 sequences are WSHSY and SAAADI. This chain's CDR3 is CASGLAPETQYF. The CDR3 DNA follows: TGCGCCAGCGGGCTAGCGCCCGAGACCCAGTACTTC.